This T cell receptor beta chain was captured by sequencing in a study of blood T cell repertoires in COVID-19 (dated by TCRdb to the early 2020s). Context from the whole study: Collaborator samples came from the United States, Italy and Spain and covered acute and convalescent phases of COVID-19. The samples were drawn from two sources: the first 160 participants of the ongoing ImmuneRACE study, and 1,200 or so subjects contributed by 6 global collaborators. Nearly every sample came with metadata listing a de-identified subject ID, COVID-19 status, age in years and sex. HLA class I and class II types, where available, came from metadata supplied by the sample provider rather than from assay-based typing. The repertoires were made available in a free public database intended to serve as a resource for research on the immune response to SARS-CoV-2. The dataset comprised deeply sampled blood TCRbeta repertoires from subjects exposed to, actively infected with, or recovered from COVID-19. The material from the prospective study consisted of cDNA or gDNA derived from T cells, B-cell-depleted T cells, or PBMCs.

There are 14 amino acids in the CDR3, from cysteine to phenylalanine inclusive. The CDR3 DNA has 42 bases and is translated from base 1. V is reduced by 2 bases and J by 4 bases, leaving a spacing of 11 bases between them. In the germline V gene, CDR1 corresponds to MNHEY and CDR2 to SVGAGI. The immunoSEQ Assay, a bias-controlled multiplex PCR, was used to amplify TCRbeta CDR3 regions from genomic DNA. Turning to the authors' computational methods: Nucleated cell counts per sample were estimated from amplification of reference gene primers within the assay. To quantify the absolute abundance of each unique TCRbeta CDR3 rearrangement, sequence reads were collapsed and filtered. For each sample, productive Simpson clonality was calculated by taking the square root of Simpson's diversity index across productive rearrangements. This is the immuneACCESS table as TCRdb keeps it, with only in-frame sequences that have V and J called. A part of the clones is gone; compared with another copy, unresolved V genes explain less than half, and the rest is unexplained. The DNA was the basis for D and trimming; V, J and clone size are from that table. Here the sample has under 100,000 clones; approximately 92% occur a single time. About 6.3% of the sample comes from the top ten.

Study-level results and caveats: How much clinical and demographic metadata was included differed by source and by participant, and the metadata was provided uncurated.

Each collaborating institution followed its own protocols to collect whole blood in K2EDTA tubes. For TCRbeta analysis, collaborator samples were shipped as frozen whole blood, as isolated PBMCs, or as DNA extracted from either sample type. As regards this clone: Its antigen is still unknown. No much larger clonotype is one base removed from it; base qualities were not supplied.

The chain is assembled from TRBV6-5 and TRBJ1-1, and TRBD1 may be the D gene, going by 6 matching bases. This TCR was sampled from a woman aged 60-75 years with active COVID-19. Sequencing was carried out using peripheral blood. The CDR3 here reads CASSYRGWGTEAFF. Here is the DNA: TGTGCCAGCAGTTACAGGGGGTGGGGCACTGAAGCTTTCTTT.